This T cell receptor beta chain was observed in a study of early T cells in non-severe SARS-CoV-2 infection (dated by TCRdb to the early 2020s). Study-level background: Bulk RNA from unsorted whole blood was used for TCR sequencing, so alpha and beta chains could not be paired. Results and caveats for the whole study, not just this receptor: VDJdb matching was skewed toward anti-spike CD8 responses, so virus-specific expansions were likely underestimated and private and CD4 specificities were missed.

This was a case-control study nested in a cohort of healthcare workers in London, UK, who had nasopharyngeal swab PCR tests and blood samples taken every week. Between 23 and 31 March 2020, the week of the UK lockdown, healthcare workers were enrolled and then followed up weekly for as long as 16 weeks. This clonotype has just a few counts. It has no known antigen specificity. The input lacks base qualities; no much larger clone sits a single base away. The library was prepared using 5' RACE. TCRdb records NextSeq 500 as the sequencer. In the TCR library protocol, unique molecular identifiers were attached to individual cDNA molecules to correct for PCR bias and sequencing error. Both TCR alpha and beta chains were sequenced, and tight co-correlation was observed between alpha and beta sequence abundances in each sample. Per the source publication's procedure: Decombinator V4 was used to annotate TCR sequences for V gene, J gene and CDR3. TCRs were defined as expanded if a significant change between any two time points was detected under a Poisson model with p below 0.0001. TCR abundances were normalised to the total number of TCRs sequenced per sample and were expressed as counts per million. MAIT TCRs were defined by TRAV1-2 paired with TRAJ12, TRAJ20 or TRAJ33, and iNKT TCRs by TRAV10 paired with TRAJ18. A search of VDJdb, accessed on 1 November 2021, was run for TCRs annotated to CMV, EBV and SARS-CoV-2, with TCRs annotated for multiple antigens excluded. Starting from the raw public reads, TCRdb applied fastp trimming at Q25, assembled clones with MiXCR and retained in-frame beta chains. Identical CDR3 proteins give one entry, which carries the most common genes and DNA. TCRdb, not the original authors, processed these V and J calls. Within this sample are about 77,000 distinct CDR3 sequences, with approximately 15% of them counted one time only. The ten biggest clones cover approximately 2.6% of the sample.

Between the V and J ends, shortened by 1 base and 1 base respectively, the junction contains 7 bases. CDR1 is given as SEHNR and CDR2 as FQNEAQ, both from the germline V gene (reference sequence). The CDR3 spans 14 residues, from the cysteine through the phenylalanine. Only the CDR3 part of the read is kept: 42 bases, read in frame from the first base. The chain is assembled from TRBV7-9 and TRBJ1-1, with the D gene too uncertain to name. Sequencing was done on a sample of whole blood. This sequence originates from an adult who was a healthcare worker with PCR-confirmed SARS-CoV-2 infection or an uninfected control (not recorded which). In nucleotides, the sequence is TGTGCCAGCAGCTTAGGTGAGGGGAACACTGAAGCTTTCTTT. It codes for CASSLGEGNTEAFF.